This TCR beta chain was observed in a study of blood T cell repertoires in COVID-19. Libraries were prepared by immunoSEQ multiplex PCR; TCRdb keeps only in-frame clonotypes and omits some of them. The sample has fewer than 350,000 clones, approximately 92% seen once. The source is a woman aged 30 to 39 with COVID-19, enrolled during active disease. Sequenced: peripheral blood.

The CDR3 region is CASKAMTTLNEQFF. The CDR3 DNA reads TGCGCCAGCAAAGCTATGACAACCCTCAATGAGCAGTTCTTC. The rearrangement uses TRBV5-1 and TRBJ2-1; D is ambiguous. This CDR3 is built from 14 residues. Trimming took off 6 bases at V and 6 bases at J, with 16 bases between the two ends. The germline gives CDR1 SGHRS, CDR2 YFSETQ.